This T cell receptor beta chain derives from a study of tumor and adjacent non-tumor tissue in lung cancer. On the study more broadly: About 4.17 million productive TCRbeta reads were obtained per sample on average.

The germline gives CDR1 MNHEY, CDR2 SVGAGI. This CDR3 has 15 residues. J lost 3 bases, V lost 0 bases, and 4 bases had no gene match. Study-level points and caveats: Normal lung showed higher cumulative top 100 clone frequency than tumor. Higher tumor TCR diversity was associated with shorter survival.

Points on this clonotype: Its antigen is not identified. This may stem from a read error, because a much larger clone lies one nucleotide away.

RNA was extracted from bulk tissue without any cell sorting. A modified ARM-PCR protocol with three rounds of nested PCR amplified TCRbeta. In TCRdb, the multiplex PCR reads were re-called with MiXCR into one record per CDR3 protein. Seen here are 120,000 or so distinct CDR3 sequences, approximately 71% observed once, and the top ten hold about 13%. The chain is built from TRBV6-5 and TRBJ2-5; 7 bases map to TRBD1. Sequencing was performed on lung tumor tissue. The receptor's source is a man under 40 with non-small cell lung cancer. CDR3 sequence (DNA): TGTGCCAGCAGTTACTCTACAGGGGTGAAAGAGACCCAGTACTTC. Translating it yields CASSYSTGVKETQYF.